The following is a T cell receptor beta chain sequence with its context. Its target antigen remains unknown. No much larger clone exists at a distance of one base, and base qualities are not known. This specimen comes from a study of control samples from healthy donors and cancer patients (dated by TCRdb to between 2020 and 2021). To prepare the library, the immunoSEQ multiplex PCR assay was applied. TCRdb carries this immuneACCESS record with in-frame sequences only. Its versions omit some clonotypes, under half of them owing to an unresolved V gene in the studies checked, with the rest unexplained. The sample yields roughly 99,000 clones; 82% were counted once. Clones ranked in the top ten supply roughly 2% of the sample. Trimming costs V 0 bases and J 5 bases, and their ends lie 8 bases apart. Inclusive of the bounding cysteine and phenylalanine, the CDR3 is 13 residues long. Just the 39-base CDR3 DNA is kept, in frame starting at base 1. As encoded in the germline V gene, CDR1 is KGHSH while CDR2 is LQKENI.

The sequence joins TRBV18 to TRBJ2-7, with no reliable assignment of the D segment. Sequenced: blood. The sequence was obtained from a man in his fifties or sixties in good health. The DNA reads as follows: TGTGCCAGCTCACCACCGGTAGAGGACGAGCAGTACTTC. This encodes CASSPPVEDEQYF.